The rows below give T cell receptor beta chains drawn from one sample of a study of blood T cells in healthy people across ages. One entry per CDR3 protein, called by TCRdb with MiXCR from the 5' RACE reads. This sample yields 780,000 or so distinct CDR3 sequences, of which around three fifths are seen a single time; 20% to 30% belongs to the top ten. Sequencing used blood. The receptors come from a man aged 35-49 years in good health. The CDR3 runs from the conserved cysteine through the conserved F or W. The order of the fields is V gene, J gene, clone size, D gene, CDR3 protein, CDR3 DNA. The D gene is left open where the match is weak. Part of the rows lack a size; the others show once, few, many or a class for expanded clones.

TRBV20-1	TRBJ2-3	-	-	CSARFSSSVDTQYF	TGCAGTGCTAGATTCTCATCATCGGTGGATACGCAGTATTTT
TRBV20-1	TRBJ2-1	-	-	CSPLTEQFF	TGCAGCCCACTCACAGAGCAGTTCTTC
TRBV7-9	TRBJ1-4	-	TRBD1	CASSTRDRDIEKLFF	TGTGCCAGCAGCACCCGGGACAGGGACATTGAAAAACTGTTTTTT
TRBV18	TRBJ2-3	-	-	CASSPISVPSTDTQYF	TGTGCCAGCTCACCGATAAGCGTACCTAGCACAGATACGCAGTATTTT
TRBV20-1	TRBJ2-7	few	-	CSALTLQGGYDNEQYF	TGCAGTGCATTAACCCTCCAGGGGGGGTATGACAATGAGCAGTACTTC
TRBV2	TRBJ2-7	-	-	CASREGHSSYEQYF	TGTGCCAGCAGGGAGGGACACAGCTCCTACGAGCAGTACTTC
TRBV20-1	TRBJ2-3	few	TRBD2	CSATSGRPNLDTQYF	TGCAGTGCGACTAGCGGGAGGCCAAACCTAGATACGCAGTATTTT
TRBV20-1	TRBJ2-5	-	TRBD2	CSARDLALAGGGEETQYF	TGCAGTGCTAGAGATTTGGCACTAGCGGGGGGAGGTGAAGAGACCCAGTACTTC
TRBV20-1	TRBJ2-3	-	-	CSARDRLVIDTQYF	TGCAGTGCTAGAGACCGGTTGGTTATAGATACGCAGTATTTT
TRBV4-3	TRBJ2-7	once	-	CASSQGAGASGYEQYF	TGCGCCAGCAGCCAAGGGGCCGGCGCCAGCGGCTACGAGCAGTACTTC
TRBV28	TRBJ1-3	-	-	CASDSPGNTIYF	TGTGCCAGCGATTCCCCCGGAAACACCATATATTTT
TRBV27	TRBJ2-3	-	TRBD2	CASSTGTSRGFADTQYF	TGTGCCAGCAGTACGGGGACTAGCAGAGGGTTTGCAGATACGCAGTATTTT
TRBV3-1	TRBJ2-7	-	-	CASSQGVNYEQYF	TGTGCCAGCAGCCAAGGAGTCAACTACGAGCAGTACTTC
TRBV5-1	TRBJ2-3	-	TRBD2	CASSPVGTSGTLYTQYF	TGCGCCAGCAGCCCGGTAGGGACTAGCGGAACCCTGTATACGCAGTATTTT
TRBV3-1	TRBJ1-6	-	-	CASSQVTASALHF	TGTGCCAGCAGCCAAGTGACAGCCTCGGCCCTCCACTTT
TRBV27	TRBJ1-5	few	-	CASSLSFDQPQHF	TGTGCCAGCAGTTTATCCTTCGATCAGCCCCAGCATTTT
TRBV7-7	TRBJ2-7	-	-	CASSLGWGPNYEQYF	TGTGCCAGCAGCTTAGGTTGGGGTCCTAACTACGAGCAGTACTTC
TRBV7-8	TRBJ2-7	-	-	CASSLGGTERSYEQYF	TGTGCCAGCAGCTTAGGGGGGACGGAACGCTCCTACGAGCAGTACTTC
TRBV19	TRBJ1-1	-	-	CASSWELNTEAFF	TGTGCCAGTAGTTGGGAGTTGAACACTGAAGCTTTCTTT
TRBV20-1	TRBJ2-5	-	-	CSASLRQEEQYF	TGCAGTGCTAGTCTTCGCCAGGAGGAGCAGTACTTC
TRBV20-1	TRBJ2-7	once	-	CSARVISNYEQYF	TGCAGTGCTAGGGTGATCTCCAACTACGAGCAGTACTTC
TRBV6-6	TRBJ2-2	many	-	CASSYDAMAGELFF	TGTGCCAGCAGTTACGACGCCATGGCCGGGGAGCTGTTTTTT
TRBV12-3/TRBV12-4	TRBJ1-2	-	-	CATKKLQIQGGSYTF	TGTGCCACCAAGAAACTACAAATACAGGGAGGGAGCTACACCTTC
TRBV11-3	TRBJ2-6	-	-	CASSLNGGPQSGANVLTF	TGTGCCAGCAGCTTAAATGGGGGCCCCCAGTCTGGGGCCAACGTCCTGACTTTC
TRBV5-1	TRBJ2-1	-	TRBD2	CASSLGAAGPDEQFF	TGCGCCAGCAGCTTGGGGGCAGCGGGACCCGATGAGCAGTTCTTC
TRBV20-1	TRBJ2-7	-	-	CSARRGTSSYEQYF	TGCAGTGCTAGACGGGGCACTTCCTCGTACGAGCAGTACTTC
TRBV5-1	TRBJ2-3	many	-	CASRNEFYTQYF	TGCGCCAGCCGGAATGAATTTTATACGCAGTATTTT
TRBV25-1	TRBJ1-4	-	-	CASSDGPMFNEKLFF	TGTGCCAGCAGTGACGGGCCTATGTTCAATGAAAAACTGTTTTTT
TRBV20-1	TRBJ2-3	many	-	CSVWGDGGTQYF	TGCAGTGTGTGGGGGGACGGGGGTACGCAGTATTTT
TRBV28	TRBJ1-2	-	TRBD1	CASSSNTGGGNYGYTF	TGTGCCAGCAGTTCAAACACAGGGGGGGGCAACTATGGCTACACCTTC
TRBV4-1	TRBJ1-1	-	-	CASSQDFEGATRNTEAFF	TGCGCCAGCAGCCAAGATTTCGAAGGGGCCACGCGGAACACTGAAGCTTTCTTT
TRBV11-3	TRBJ2-7	few	TRBD2	CASSSGLAGEYEQYF	TGTGCCAGCAGCTCGGGACTAGCGGGAGAGTACGAGCAGTACTTC
TRBV18	TRBJ2-7	-	TRBD1	CASSPPSRQGDYEQYF	TGTGCCAGCTCACCACCGTCTAGACAGGGGGACTACGAGCAGTACTTC
TRBV7-9	TRBJ2-7	few	-	CASSSPALPYEQYF	TGTGCCAGCAGCTCTCCGGCCCTCCCCTACGAGCAGTACTTC
TRBV28	TRBJ2-4	-	-	CASSRPGALMYEQYF	TGTGCCAGCAGTAGACCAGGGGCGCTTATGTATGAGCAGTACTTC
TRBV27	TRBJ2-1	many	-	CASSGYNEQFF	TGTGCCAGCAGTGGCTACAATGAGCAGTTCTTC
TRBV24-1	TRBJ2-7	-	-	CANPDFYEQYF	TGTGCCAACCCGGACTTCTACGAGCAGTACTTC
TRBV20-1	TRBJ2-1	-	-	CSSVAYNEQFF	TGCAGCTCGGTAGCCTACAATGAGCAGTTCTTC
TRBV3-1	TRBJ2-2	few	TRBD2	CASRLTSGRNTGELFF	TGTGCCAGCAGACTTACTAGCGGGAGAAACACCGGGGAGCTGTTTTTT
TRBV5-8	TRBJ2-5	-	-	CASRWGAQETQYF	TGTGCCAGCAGGTGGGGCGCCCAAGAGACCCAGTACTTC
TRBV14	TRBJ1-2	-	-	CASSQWGGGYTF	TGTGCCAGCAGCCAATGGGGGGGAGGCTACACCTTC
TRBV7-3	TRBJ2-1	-	-	CASSLDFRNEQFF	TGTGCCAGCAGCTTAGACTTTCGCAATGAGCAGTTCTTC
TRBV20-1	TRBJ2-1	-	-	CSARDFGYNNEQFF	TGCAGTGCTAGAGATTTCGGGTACAACAATGAGCAGTTCTTC
TRBV27	TRBJ1-6	-	-	CASSSQTGKASPLHF	TGTGCCAGCAGTTCCCAGACAGGCAAAGCTTCACCCCTCCACTTT
TRBV27	TRBJ2-3	few	-	CASSWGRGGDTQYF	TGTGCCAGCAGTTGGGGCCGGGGAGGCGATACGCAGTATTTT
TRBV6-5	TRBJ2-6	once	TRBD2	CASRPSGRANVLTF	TGTGCCAGCAGACCAAGCGGGAGGGCCAACGTCCTGACTTTC
TRBV20-1	TRBJ2-1	once	TRBD2	CRVAGVTINEQFF	TGCAGGGTAGCGGGGGTAACGATCAATGAGCAGTTCTTC
TRBV20-1	TRBJ2-7	-	-	CSAPLAASYEQYF	TGCAGTGCCCCGCTAGCTGCCTCCTACGAGCAGTACTTC
TRBV7-9	TRBJ2-2	-	-	CASSSDGLTGGDPGELFF	TGTGCCAGCAGCTCCGACGGCCTAACAGGAGGAGATCCCGGGGAGCTGTTTTTT
TRBV7-3	TRBJ2-1	-	-	CASSLSDGNEQFF	TGTGCCAGCAGCTTATCGGACGGCAATGAGCAGTTCTTC
TRBV28	TRBJ2-5	-	TRBD1	CVSRPRTGDYQETQYF	TGTGTCAGCAGACCAAGGACAGGGGATTACCAAGAGACCCAGTACTTC
TRBV27	TRBJ1-2	many	TRBD1	CASSTTLLGGANYGYTF	TGTGCCAGCAGTACCACACTTTTAGGGGGCGCTAACTATGGCTACACCTTC
TRBV3-1	TRBJ2-7	-	TRBD2	CASNQEGGLADEQYF	TGTGCCAGCAACCAGGAAGGGGGACTAGCGGACGAGCAGTACTTC
TRBV9	TRBJ2-1	-	TRBD2	CASSSGLAGGLYNEQFF	TGTGCCAGCAGCTCAGGTCTAGCGGGAGGGTTATACAATGAGCAGTTCTTC
TRBV6-6	TRBJ1-2	-	TRBD1	CASQLESQGAYGYTF	TGTGCCAGTCAGTTAGAGTCCCAGGGGGCATATGGCTACACCTTC
TRBV6-5	TRBJ1-2	-	TRBD1	CASSTGQGEVNYGYTF	TGTGCCAGCAGTACGGGACAGGGGGAGGTTAACTATGGCTACACCTTC
TRBV20-1	TRBJ2-5	few	-	CSARDLRERETQYF	TGCAGTGCTAGAGATCTCCGGGAGAGGGAGACCCAGTACTTC
TRBV5-1	TRBJ2-1	once	TRBD1	CASSSTDRGYNEQFF	TGCGCCAGCAGCTCAACCGACAGGGGCTACAATGAGCAGTTCTTC
TRBV20-1	TRBJ1-2	-	-	CSARDIRENNVYGYTF	TGCAGTGCTAGAGATATCAGGGAGAATAATGTCTATGGCTACACCTTC